This entry is about one T cell receptor (beta chain). No antigen is known for it. Base qualities were left out, and no much larger clone turns up one base away. This sample was included in a study of cytomegalovirus exposure and HLA in healthy donors (dated by TCRdb to 2016 to 2017). Broadly, across the study: An earlier analysis of about 530 of the donors reported over 250 Gb of sequence data and 117 million unique TCR beta sequences obtained from 150 million to 200 million T cells. Every repertoire in the discovery cohort had been generated on one and the same sequencing platform. Genome-wide SNP genotypes for about 60% of the roughly 700 donors were used in a later genetic analysis, which treated that subset as a discovery cohort. In a later analysis, previously published TCR beta repertoires from 550 to 700 donors were re-analyzed and high-resolution HLA genotyping was added so that TCR occurrence patterns could be studied. The aim of the study was to test whether cataloging public T cell receptors could identify signatures of past pathogen exposure. The genetic ancestry cluster associated with self-reported Caucasian donors included over 80% of the roughly 400 genotyped donors. Donor age, sex, ethnicity and CMV serostatus were compiled together with the repertoire data. High-throughput TCR immunosequencing, statistical association of individual TCRs with disease status, and machine learning were combined to predict cytomegalovirus infection status. In the later analysis, no new phenotypic data were used to find candidate immune exposures; instead, reliance was placed on TCR beta sequences and their occurrence across donors. Both class I and class II loci were covered by HLA typing, at four-digit resolution. Along with the 666-subject first cohort, a separate validation cohort of over 90 different subjects was used. The study profiled the T cell repertoires of 550 to 700 subjects by immunosequencing and related them to cytomegalovirus serostatus. About five DR-DQ haplotypes were handled as single units for association and clustering because linkage in the cohort was strong. On average, around 240,000 unique TCR beta nucleotide sequences were sequenced per donor among 398 genotyped donors of the cohort, with roughly 20% of those sequences being non-productive. The number of donors typed differed by locus, with about 629-630 for A, B, C, DRB1 and DQB1, approximately 500 for DQA1, nearly 610 for DPA1, and about 450 for DPB1. Around 330 gigabases of sequencing data and around 88 million unique TCR sequences made up an early release that covered several hundred HLA-typed donors. In an earlier analysis of more than 550 of the donors, high-throughput TCR beta sequencing was used to judge whether each TCR beta V gene segment behaved as functional or pseudogenic.

The cohort comprised 670 or so healthy bone marrow donors. All cohort members were sampled while nominally healthy, although unrecorded immune exposures were likely present. The donor tested CMV seropositive, placing the donor among the 289 seropositive members of the cohort. A peripheral blood sample was provided by each donor, and peripheral blood mononuclear cells were used for TCR beta sequencing. The Qiagen DNeasy Blood Extraction Kit was used to extract genomic DNA from the blood cell samples. Library construction relied on the immunoSEQ multiplex PCR assay. The multiplex PCR relied on a mix of 60 forward primers for TCR Vbeta segments and 13 reverse primers for TCR Jbeta segments. The CDR3 region of rearranged TCR beta genes was amplified from genomic DNA with a multiplex PCR assay. Amplified TCR beta libraries were sequenced as 87-base-pair reads on the Illumina HiSeq System. Under the source paper's analysis protocol: A later analysis tallied approximately 87 million unique TCR beta chains across the 550 to 850 repertoires, and around 10 million of those chains were shared by two or more donors. Raw reads were error-corrected and collapsed into unique sequences with a nearest-neighbor algorithm that merged closely related sequences to remove PCR and sequencing errors. CDR3 sequences were aligned to IMGT reference sequences to assign V, D and J gene segments. For a sequence to be retained, at least a six-nucleotide match to both a V gene segment and a J gene segment was required. A rearrangement counted as productive if the CDR3 had no stop codons and remained in frame with V and J, and every other rearrangement counted as non-productive. Following IMGT convention, CDR3 was defined as the stretch from the second conserved V-encoded cysteine to the conserved J-encoded phenylalanine. In an earlier analysis of roughly 580 of the donors, sequences lacking an unambiguous match to a single V gene segment were excluded. An earlier analysis of several hundred of the donors classified V segments as functional when productive rearrangements were above 56.7% and as segregating when the standard deviation between donors was above 5%. A statistical classification framework was built to diagnose cytomegalovirus status from the catalog of TCR beta chain sequences. V and J gene assignment, in a later analysis, came from comparing TCR nucleotide sequences with IMGT/GENE-DB human TR gene sequences. Using the TCRdist pipeline, a later analysis assigned CDR3 sequences along with most-parsimonious VDJ recombination scenarios. In a later analysis, every TCR beta chain was defined by the combination of its CDR3 amino acid sequence and its V-gene family, and reads without a unique V-gene family were dropped. In a later analysis, nearly 600 highly shared, low-generation-probability nucleotide sequences were removed to address suspected cross-contamination and a sequencing artifact. In a later analysis, a clonal expansion index was calculated for each public chain from normalized within-repertoire ranks of inferred template counts. In a later analysis, generation probabilities were computed using a VDJ recombination model fitted to out-of-frame rearrangements, and the results were checked against IGoR. Hypergeometric tests were used in a later analysis to score TCR-TCR, TCR-HLA and TCR-CMV co-occurrence, with a repertoire-size bias correction applied to the TCR pairs. False discovery rates were estimated in a later analysis by permuting HLA or CMV assignments 20 times. In a later analysis, co-occurring TCRs were grouped with DBSCAN, and TCRdist sequence similarity was added when clustering was performed within HLA-allele-positive subsets. Co-occurrence clustering excluded repertoires with fewer than 30,000 or more than 120,000 public chains, plus five with anomalous nucleotide sharing. In its TCRdb copy, this immuneACCESS table keeps in-frame sequences only and misses some clones. Where compared with another copy, unresolved V genes explain less than half of these, and the others have no known cause. V and J calls and clone size follow that table, whereas D and trimming were derived from the DNA. The sample table records over 130,000 clones; 75% to 85% of these occur just once. The ten largest account for 6.2% of the sample.

Overall study outcomes, separate from this receptor: According to the authors, the approach could potentially be generalized to other disease states and immunological phenotypes. In a later analysis, several top co-occurrence clusters were reported to appear linked to parvovirus B19, influenza, CMV and Epstein-Barr virus. About 15 rarely observed V segments, including chromosome 9 orphons, were excluded from the earlier analysis of several hundred of the donors because counts were too low. Most TCR sequences were observed very rarely across donors, whereas some public TCRs were present in many individuals. A later genetic analysis reported fewer N-insertions in productive TCRs among donors in an Asian-associated ancestry cluster than the roughly 670-donor mean. In both the original and validation cohorts, the classifier was reported to diagnose cytomegalovirus status with high specificity and sensitivity. A further reported finding was that TCR beta sequences accurately predicted the HLA-A and HLA-B alleles for most subjects in the first cohort. The 87-base-pair reads could not distinguish some IMGT-functional V segments, including TRBV6-2 and TRBV6-3, so those segments were excluded. In an earlier analysis of under 600 of the donors, most TCR beta V segments were observed in productive rearrangements about 87% or about 30% of the time, broadly matching IMGT annotations. This cohort had only TCR beta chains sequenced, and the lack of alpha or paired-chain data limited which features could be detected. Linkage disequilibrium might explain the correlated functional status among segregating V segments, but an unknown experimental factor could not be excluded. In the study, approximately 160 TCR beta chains were listed as associated with cytomegalovirus. At a false discovery rate of 0.05, a later analysis linked 16,000 or so TCR beta sequences to specific HLA alleles. HLA typing was unavailable for some donors at each locus, so association tests used only the typed subset. A group of highly shared sequence variants was considered likely to be a technical artifact of the sequencing pipeline. V-gene and J-gene trimming of TCR beta chains was associated with a missense DCLRE1C variant in a later genetic analysis, and the association was replicated in an independent cohort. For the cohort, immune exposure information was limited to CMV serostatus. A few of the identified cytomegalovirus-associated TCR beta chains were confirmed in vitro to be specific for cytomegalovirus antigens. In a later analysis, the rate of TCR association differed among HLA loci, with DRB1 alleles having the most associated TCRs and HLA-C alleles having the fewest. Roughly uniform sequencing depth across donors was assumed in presence/absence analyses, although this assumption may not hold. Strong co-occurrence of HLA alleles, especially DR and DQ, made assigning TCR associations to individual alleles difficult. According to a later analysis, most CMV-associated TCR beta chains appeared to be HLA-restricted, and the HLA associations seemed to be driven largely by CMV exposure. Compared with equally common non-associated chains, HLA-associated TCR beta chains in a later analysis were more clonally expanded and had lower generation probabilities.

Unmatched junction bases come to 8, with V trimmed by 8 bases and J by 3 bases. CDR1 and CDR2, per the germline V gene, are MDHEN and SYDVKM. The CDR3 starts with the cysteine, ends with the phenylalanine, and has 14 residues. CDR3 DNA is the only sequence kept; it has 42 bases, read in frame from the first base. The sequence links TRBV28 to TRBJ2-7; 9 junctional bases match TRBD1. Sequencing used PBMCs. This sequence originates from a woman between 35 and 50 years old in good health and CMV-seropositive. CDR3 loop: CASQAPGQGYEQYF. The DNA sequence is TGTGCCAGCCAAGCACCGGGACAGGGCTACGAGCAGTACTTC.